A selection of T cell receptor beta chains follows, all from one sample in a study of blood T cell repertoires in COVID-19. Repertoires were generated with immunoSEQ multiplex PCR, while TCRdb's copy carries only in-frame clones and drops some. In the table there are about 35,000 clones, almost 90% of which are singletons. The sample comprised peripheral blood. These receptors were taken from a human donor in a cohort sampled during active COVID-19. Both conserved end residues are trimmed from each CDR3. Each record gives: V gene, CDR3 protein.

TRBV3-1/TRBV3-2 ASSQDGFGRTQY
TRBV6-2/TRBV6-3 ASSYVGGMYYEQY
TRBV19 ASSNVAGPYEQY
TRBV7-8 ASSLERGPNEQF
TRBV18 ASSPGAKGEKLF
TRBV11-2 ASRRGGMNTEAF
TRBV5-1 ASSLARRTGENETQY
TRBV7-3 ASSSSTREQF
TRBV10-3 AISEPGTSGDNEQF
TRBV6-2/TRBV6-3 ASSFAGIGTEAF
TRBV27 ACSDWARGEQY
TRBV13 AGRSGSSDTQY
TRBV12-3/TRBV12-4 ASSPSGYEQY
TRBV6-6 ASRWMGDNSPLH
TRBV7-2 ASSLAESAY
TRBV28 ASSPGLPYTDTQY
TRBV27 ASRGSGAGRSQY
TRBV3-1/TRBV3-2 ASSPRDRLNTEAF
TRBV7-8 ASSLAGGPSDTQY
TRBV5-6 ASSSERKDSPLH
TRBV27 ASRPRGAKAGANVLT
TRBV7-9 ASSLVSGAGTDTQY
TRBV6-1 ASSELAGSYNEQF
TRBV10-3 AIGTSGGQYEQY
TRBV3-1/TRBV3-2 ASTSGAGGNYEQY